Following are 22 T cell receptor beta chains from one sample sequenced in a study of blood T cells in healthy people across ages. Then a second PCR, running roughly 7 to 11 cycles, was carried out with a sample-barcoded 5' primer and a J-beta primer mix. TCRdb ran MiXCR on the 5' RACE reads and lists one entry per CDR3 protein. The sample has around 870,000 distinct CDR3 sequences; under 30% are singletons. The sequenced sample was blood. The receptors were sampled from a woman older than 75 in good health.

The chain links TRBV3-1 to TRBJ1-2; no definite D call. The V gene lost 1 base and the J gene lost 5 bases, with 14 bases spanning the gap. The length of the CDR3 is 15 residues. Germline CDR1 is LGHDT and CDR2 is YNNKEL (reference sequence). CDR3: CASSQVVGVPYGYTF. The CDR3 DNA follows: TGTGCCAGCAGCCAAGTGGTCGGGGTACCTTATGGCTACACCTTC.

The chain joins TRBV5-6 to TRBJ2-3; either TRBD1 or TRBD2 may fit D (5 bases each). The length of the CDR3 is 15 residues. Trimming left V 2 bases short and J 8 bases short, with 18 bases between. Germline V gives CDR1 SGHDT, CDR2 YYEEEE. The CDR3 DNA follows: TGTGCCAGCAGCTTCAAAGGGGAGAGTGGCGGTACGCAGTATTTT. Translation gives CASSFKGESGGTQYF.

The chain joins TRBV6-5 to TRBJ2-7; tentative D call: TRBD1 (6 bases). This CDR3 region has 14 residues. The V end was cut by 7 bases, the J end by 2 bases, with 15 bases between. Germline V CDR1 and CDR2: MNHEY, SVGAGI. CDR3 nucleotide sequence: TGTGCCAGCACCAAGGACGGGACAACCTACGAGCAGTACTTC. Its protein is CASTKDGTTYEQYF.

This clonotype has only a few counts. This clone may be a read error of a much larger clone one base away. V gene TRBV7-2 combines with J gene TRBJ2-7; D might be TRBD1 (5 bases). The CDR3 totals 14 residues. Germline CDR1 reads SGHTA; CDR2 reads FQGNSA. V lost 6 bases to trimming and J lost 0 bases, with 12 bases between them. CDR3 sequence: CASSRAGNSYEQYF. The CDR3 coding sequence is TGTGCCAGCAGTCGGGCAGGGAACTCCTACGAGCAGTACTTC.

The rearrangement links TRBV15 to TRBJ2-1; 10 nucleotides align to TRBD1. Germline assignment: CDR1 LNHNV and CDR2 YYDKDF (reference sequence). V lost 0 bases, J lost 7 bases, and 9 bases stayed unmatched. CDR3 length: 17 amino acids. This CDR3 reads CATSRDLKGQGRNEQFF. The CDR3, as DNA: TGTGCCACCAGCAGAGATTTAAAGGGACAGGGGAGGAATGAGCAGTTCTTC. The whole variable domain, remainder taken from reference TRBV15 and TRBJ2-1, is DAMVIQNPRYQVTQFGKPVTLSCSQTLNHNVMYWYQQKSSQAPKLLFHYYDKDFNNEADTPDNFQSRRPNTSFCFLDIRSPGLGDTAMYLCATSRDLKGQGRNEQFFGPGTRLTVL.

This clonotype was picked up many times. The chain is built from TRBV18 and TRBJ2-7; D gene uncertain. The CDR3 contains 13 residues. Trimming removed 6 bases from V and 5 bases from J, with 14 bases in between. Germline CDR1 KGHSH, CDR2 LQKENI. The CDR3 here is CASSSLFGHEQYF. For the CDR3, the DNA is TGTGCCAGCTCTTCCCTCTTCGGCCACGAGCAGTACTTC.

This clonotype was counted a few times. At one of its ends the junction is not consistent with the germline gene, which may arise from a read error. This chain uses TRBV6-5 with TRBJ1-6; TRBD1 aligns across 7 bases. This CDR3 region has 14 residues. CDR1 MNHEY and CDR2 SVGAGI come from the germline V gene. The CDR3 sequence is CASRSQGYNLPLHF. For the CDR3, the DNA is TGTGCCAGCAGATCACAGGGGTATAATTTACCCCTCCACTTT.

The sample holds a few counts of this clonotype. The chain is built from TRBV11-2 and TRBJ1-1; 12 positions match TRBD1. The CDR3 consists of 15 residues. CDR1 is SGHAT, CDR2 FQNNGV, per germline. Trimming at V came to 4 bases and at J to 13 bases, leaving 13 bases not matched to a gene. The DNA of the CDR3 is TGTGCCAGCAGCTCTTCCGGGACAGGGGGCTATAACGGTTTCTTT. Translating gives CASSSSGTGGYNGFF.

This clonotype was seen a few times. A read error is possible here, since a much larger clone lies one base away. DNA for the CDR3: TGTGCCAGCAGCGTAGTCAGGGGGGCGACCACAGATACGCAGTATTTT. Protein sequence: CASSVVRGATTDTQYF. This chain uses TRBV9 with TRBJ2-3; TRBD1 is a possible D gene (7 bases). Germline values: CDR1 SGDLS, CDR2 YYNGEE. The CDR3 has 16 residues. V lost 0 bases to trimming and J lost 2 bases, with 13 bases between them.

Notes on this clonotype: Since a much larger clone is just one base distant, this may be a read error. The chain links TRBV5-1 to TRBJ1-4; D is undetermined. Germline V lookup: CDR1 SGHRS, CDR2 YFSETQ. This CDR3 has 15 residues. Here the CDR3 reads CASSLEAATNEKLCF. DNA for the CDR3: TGCGCCAGCAGTCTCGAAGCGGCGACCAATGAAAAACTGTGTTTT.

Notes on this clonotype: With a much larger clone just one base away, this may be a read error. V gene TRBV24-1 combines with J gene TRBJ2-1, with D perhaps TRBD1 (6 bases). Trimming took 1 base from V and 10 from J, leaving 13 bases between them. Germline loops: CDR1 KGHDR, CDR2 SFDVKD. The CDR3 is made up of 14 amino acids. The CDR3 loop reads CATSDFQGFKEQFF. The CDR3 DNA reads as TGTGCCACCAGTGATTTCCAGGGGTTCAAGGAGCAGTTCTTC.

In this sample, this clonotype turned up many times. The chain recombines TRBV3-1 with TRBJ1-2; D call uncertain. The CDR3 sequence is 16 residues long. CDR1 LGHDT and CDR2 YNNKEL come from the germline V gene (reference sequence). V was cut by 4 bases and J by 0 bases, with 15 bases left in between. Written as DNA, the CDR3 is TGTGCCAGCAGCCGAGAAGGTCAGACGGCTAACTATGGCTACACCTTC. Amino acids: CASSREGQTANYGYTF.

This clonotype appeared many times. This rearrangement joins TRBV7-9 to TRBJ2-3; 8 nucleotides line up with TRBD2. Germline V gene sequence: CDR1 SEHNR, CDR2 FQNEAQ (reference sequence). J was trimmed by 6 bases and V by 6 bases; bases with no gene match: 20. This CDR3 is 18 amino acids long. The CDR3 spells CASRSRVAGRFASDTQYF. The CDR3 nucleotides read TGTGCCAGCAGGTCCCGGGTAGCGGGGAGGTTCGCATCCGATACGCAGTATTTT.

This clonotype was found many times. CDR3 nucleotide sequence: TGTGCCAGCAGCCGAGGTGGGGGAAGTCGAGAGACCCAGTACTTC. This gives the protein CASSRGGGSRETQYF. The chain carries TRBV9 and TRBJ2-5, with D tentatively TRBD1 or TRBD2 (5 bases each). The V and J ends lost 4 bases and 4 bases respectively, with 17 bases between them. The CDR3 is 15 residues long. Germline V CDR1 and CDR2: SGDLS, YYNGEE.

This clonotype was seen at least ten times. The rearrangement links TRBV20-1 to TRBJ2-7, with a possible D match to TRBD1 (6 bases). The CDR3 runs 16 residues. Germline V gene lookup returns CDR1 DFQATT and CDR2 SNEGSKA (reference sequence). The ends were cut back, 2 bases at V and 0 bases at J, with 17 bases in the middle. The CDR3 sequence is CSARPSSTGHSYEQYF. The CDR3 DNA follows: TGCAGTGCTAGACCCTCATCGACAGGACACTCCTACGAGCAGTACTTC.

The chain has TRBV10-3 and TRBJ2-4; D possibly corresponds to TRBD1 (6 bases). Trimming left V 10 bases short and J 6 bases short, with 19 bases between. The CDR3 extends over 14 amino acids. Germline-derived CDR1 and CDR2 are ENHRY and SYGVKD. The CDR3 nucleotides are TGTGCCACCTTGGACAGTTTTACGGGAAACATTCAGTACTTC. Translating gives CATLDSFTGNIQYF.

About this clonotype itself: It may be a read error: a sequence one base away is much more abundant. The chain carries TRBV7-9 and TRBJ1-4, with 7 bases matching TRBD1. This CDR3 comprises 13 residues. From germline, CDR1 is SEHNR and CDR2 FQNEAQ (reference sequence). The DNA of the CDR3 is TGTGCCAGCGGCTTAGAGGGGGCCGCAAAACTGTTTTTT. The encoded protein is CASGLEGAAKLFF.

This clonotype was observed at least ten times. The chain uses TRBV7-2 and TRBJ2-5; 8 bases match TRBD2. CDR3 length: 17 amino acids. Germline lookup yields CDR1 SGHTA and CDR2 FQGNSA. V gave up 3 bases and J gave up 6 bases; unmatched junction bases: 15. The CDR3 protein is CASSFPRLAGGMKTQYF. DNA of the CDR3: TGTGCCAGCAGCTTCCCTCGGCTTGCGGGGGGAATGAAGACCCAGTACTTC.

The J gene is TRBJ1-2, the V gene TRBV12-3 or TRBV12-4, with 7 positions matching TRBD1. CDR3 length: 15 amino acids. The trim removed 2 bases at V and 0 bases at J, leaving 3 bases unmatched. As DNA, the CDR3 is TGTGCCAGCAGTTTACTGGGGACAGCTAACTATGGCTACACCTTC. Its translation is CASSLLGTANYGYTF.

This clonotype has a count of ten or more. This chain connects TRBV29-1 to TRBJ2-2; no reliable D call. The CDR3 covers 15 residues. Germline CDR1 SQVTM, CDR2 ANQGSEA. Trimming removed 4 bases from V and 2 bases from J, with 14 bases in between. The CDR3 sequence: CSVVSPVSNTGELFF. The CDR3 bases are TGCAGCGTTGTTAGTCCCGTCAGTAACACCGGGGAGCTGTTTTTT.

Many counts were recorded for this clonotype. This CDR3 is CASSFLKGRNEQFF. The CDR3 nucleotides read TGTGCCAGCAGTTTCCTGAAAGGGCGGAATGAGCAGTTCTTC. The chain links TRBV6-5 to TRBJ2-1; D remains ambiguous. CDR3 length equals 14 residues. CDR1 MNHEY and CDR2 SVGAGI come from the germline V gene. Between the trimmed V and J ends, which lost 4 bases and 7 bases, there was a span of 14 bases.

This chain joins TRBV4-1 and TRBJ2-3, with no clear D. The length of the CDR3 is 14 residues. Trimming took off 2 bases at V and 2 bases at J, with 8 bases between the two ends. CDR1 MGHRA and CDR2 YSYEKL come from the germline V gene. The CDR3 DNA reads TGCGCCAGCAGCCAATACCGGGCCACAGATACGCAGTATTTT. This gives the protein CASSQYRATDTQYF.